A selection of T cell receptor beta chains follows, all from one sample in a study of cytomegalovirus exposure and HLA in healthy donors. Assay used: immunoSEQ multiplex PCR; TCRdb lists only in-frame clones, some missing. This sample has about 280,000 clones, with roughly 88% found just once. Sequencing input: PBMCs. The source of these receptors is a woman aged 18-29 years in good health and CMV-seronegative. CDR3s include the opening cysteine and the closing phenylalanine or tryptophan. Each record gives: J gene, V gene, D gene, CDR3 length, CDR3 protein, CDR3 DNA. The D gene is left open where the match is weak.

j_call: TRBJ1-5
v_call: TRBV28
d_call: NA
cdr3_length: 14
cdr3_aa: CASSFRLGSQPQHF
cdr3_nt: TGTGCCAGCAGTTTCCGCCTGGGGAGTCAGCCCCAGCATTTT

j_call: TRBJ2-1
v_call: TRBV9
d_call: TRBD2
cdr3_length: 17
cdr3_aa: CASSVLAGSQTYNEQFF
cdr3_nt: TGTGCCAGCAGCGTACTAGCGGGATCCCAGACCTACAATGAGCAGTTCTTC

j_call: TRBJ2-6
v_call: TRBV5-1
d_call: TRBD1
cdr3_length: 20
cdr3_aa: CASSSPGQGSSSSGANVLTF
cdr3_nt: TGCGCCAGCAGCTCGCCGGGACAGGGGTCATCAAGTTCTGGGGCCAACGTCCTGACTTTC

j_call: TRBJ1-5
v_call: TRBV2
d_call: TRBD1
cdr3_length: 13
cdr3_aa: CASSLDRGEPQHF
cdr3_nt: TGTGCCAGCAGTCTTGACAGGGGAGAACCCCAGCATTTT

j_call: TRBJ2-1
v_call: TRBV7-7
d_call: TRBD1
cdr3_length: 14
cdr3_aa: CASSSTGTGNEQFF
cdr3_nt: TGTGCCAGCAGCTCAACCGGGACAGGGAACGAGCAGTTCTTC

j_call: TRBJ1-2
v_call: TRBV9
d_call: NA
cdr3_length: 16
cdr3_aa: CASSGQEQGYIFGYTF
cdr3_nt: TGTGCCAGCAGCGGTCAGGAACAGGGCTATATTTTCGGCTACACCTTC

j_call: TRBJ2-2
v_call: TRBV6-5
d_call: NA
cdr3_length: 15
cdr3_aa: CASSYVLGDTGELFF
cdr3_nt: TGTGCCAGCAGTTACGTACTCGGGGACACCGGGGAGCTGTTTTTT

j_call: TRBJ2-6
v_call: TRBV4-3
d_call: TRBD2
cdr3_length: 17
cdr3_aa: CASSQIAGGSGANVLTF
cdr3_nt: TGCGCCAGCAGCCAAATAGCGGGAGGTTCTGGGGCCAACGTCCTGACTTTC

j_call: TRBJ2-7
v_call: TRBV6-5
d_call: TRBD2
cdr3_length: 15
cdr3_aa: CASSYYAGGAYEQYF
cdr3_nt: TGTGCCAGCAGTTATTACGCCGGGGGGGCCTACGAGCAGTACTTC

j_call: TRBJ1-1
v_call: TRBV6-6
d_call: TRBD1
cdr3_length: 13
cdr3_aa: CASSYGQGVEAFF
cdr3_nt: TGTGCCAGCAGTTACGGGCAGGGGGTTGAAGCTTTCTTT

j_call: TRBJ2-1
v_call: TRBV15
d_call: NA
cdr3_length: 13
cdr3_aa: CATSGAWRDEQFF
cdr3_nt: TGTGCCACCAGCGGGGCCTGGAGGGATGAGCAGTTCTTC

j_call: TRBJ2-3
v_call: TRBV6-1
d_call: TRBD1
cdr3_length: 15
cdr3_aa: CASRGPGQGAGTQYF
cdr3_nt: TGTGCCAGCAGGGGGCCGGGACAGGGTGCTGGTACGCAGTATTTT

j_call: TRBJ1-1
v_call: TRBV7-3
d_call: NA
cdr3_length: 15
cdr3_aa: CASSLSGAPNTEAFF
cdr3_nt: TGTGCCAGCAGCTTAAGTGGGGCGCCGAACACTGAAGCTTTCTTT